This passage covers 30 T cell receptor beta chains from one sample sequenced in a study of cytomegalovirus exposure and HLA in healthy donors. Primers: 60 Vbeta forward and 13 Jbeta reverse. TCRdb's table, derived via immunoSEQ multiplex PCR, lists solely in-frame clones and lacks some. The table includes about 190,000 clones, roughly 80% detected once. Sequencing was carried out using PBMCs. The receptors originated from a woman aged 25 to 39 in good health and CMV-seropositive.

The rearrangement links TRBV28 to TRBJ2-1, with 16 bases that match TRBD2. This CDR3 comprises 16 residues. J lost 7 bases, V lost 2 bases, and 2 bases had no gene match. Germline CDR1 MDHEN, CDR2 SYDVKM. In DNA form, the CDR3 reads TGTGCCAGCAGTTTAGGGACTAGCGGGGGGGTAAATGAGCAGTTCTTC. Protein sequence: CASSLGTSGGVNEQFF. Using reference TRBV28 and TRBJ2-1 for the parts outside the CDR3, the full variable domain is DVKVTQSSRYLVKRTGEKVFLECVQDMDHENMFWYRQDPGLGLRLIYFSYDVKMKEKGDIPEGYSVSREKKERFSLILESASTNQTSMYLCASSLGTSGGVNEQFFGPGTRLTVL.

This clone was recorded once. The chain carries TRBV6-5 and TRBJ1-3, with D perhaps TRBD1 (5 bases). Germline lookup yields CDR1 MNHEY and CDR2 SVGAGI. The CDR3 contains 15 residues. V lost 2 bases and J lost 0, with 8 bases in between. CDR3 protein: CASSYGQGSGNTIYF. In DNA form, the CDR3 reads TGTGCCAGCAGTTACGGGCAGGGCTCTGGAAACACCATATATTTT.

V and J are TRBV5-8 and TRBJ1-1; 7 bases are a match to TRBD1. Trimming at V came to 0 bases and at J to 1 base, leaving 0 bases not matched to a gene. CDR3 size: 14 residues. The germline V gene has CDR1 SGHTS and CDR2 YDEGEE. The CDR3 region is CASSLDRGNTEAFF. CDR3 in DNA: TGTGCCAGCAGCTTGGACAGGGGGAACACTGAAGCTTTCTTT.

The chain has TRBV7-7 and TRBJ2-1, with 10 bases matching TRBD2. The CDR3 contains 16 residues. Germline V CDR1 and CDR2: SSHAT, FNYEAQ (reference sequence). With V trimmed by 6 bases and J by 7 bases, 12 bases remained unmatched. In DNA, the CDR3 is TGTGCCAGCAGTCCAAATCCGGGACTAGCGTCAAATGAGCAGTTCTTC. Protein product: CASSPNPGLASNEQFF.

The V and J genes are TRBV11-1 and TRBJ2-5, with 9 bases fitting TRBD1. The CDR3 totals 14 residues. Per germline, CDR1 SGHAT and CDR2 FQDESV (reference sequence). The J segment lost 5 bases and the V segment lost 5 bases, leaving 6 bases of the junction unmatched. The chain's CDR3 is CASSPGQGKETQYF. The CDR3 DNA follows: TGTGCCAGCAGCCCGGGACAGGGAAAGGAGACCCAGTACTTC. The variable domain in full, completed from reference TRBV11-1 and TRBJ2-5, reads EAEVAQSPRYKITEKSQAVAFWCDPISGHATLYWYRQILGQGPELLVQFQDESVVDDSQLPKDRFSAERLKGVDSTLKIQPAELGDSAMYLCASSPGQGKETQYFGPGTRLLVL.

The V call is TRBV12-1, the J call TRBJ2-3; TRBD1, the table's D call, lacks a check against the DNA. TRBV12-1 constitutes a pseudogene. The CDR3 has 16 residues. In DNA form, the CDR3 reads TGTGCCAGCAGCTTTGGGTCCCGACAGGGGCCAGATACGCAGTATTTT. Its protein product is CASSFGSRQGPDTQYF.

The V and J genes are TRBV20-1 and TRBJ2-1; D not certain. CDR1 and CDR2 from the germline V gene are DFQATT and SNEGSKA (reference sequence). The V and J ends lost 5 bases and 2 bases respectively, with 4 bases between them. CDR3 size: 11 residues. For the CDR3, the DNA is TGCAGTGCTGGCCCCTACAATGAGCAGTTCTTC. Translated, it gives CSAGPYNEQFF.

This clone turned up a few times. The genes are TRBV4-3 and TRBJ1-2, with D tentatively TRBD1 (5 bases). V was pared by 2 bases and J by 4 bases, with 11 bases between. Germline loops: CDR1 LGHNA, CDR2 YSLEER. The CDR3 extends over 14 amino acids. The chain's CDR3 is CASSQNRQGYGYTF. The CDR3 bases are TGCGCCAGCAGCCAAAACAGGCAGGGCTATGGCTACACCTTC.

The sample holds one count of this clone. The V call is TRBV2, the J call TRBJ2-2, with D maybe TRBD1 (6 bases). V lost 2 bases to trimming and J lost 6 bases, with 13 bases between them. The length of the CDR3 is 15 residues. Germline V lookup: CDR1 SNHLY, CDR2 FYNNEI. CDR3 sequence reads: CASSEMVGAAGELFF. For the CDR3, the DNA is TGTGCCAGCAGTGAAATGGTGGGGGCCGCCGGGGAGCTGTTTTTT.

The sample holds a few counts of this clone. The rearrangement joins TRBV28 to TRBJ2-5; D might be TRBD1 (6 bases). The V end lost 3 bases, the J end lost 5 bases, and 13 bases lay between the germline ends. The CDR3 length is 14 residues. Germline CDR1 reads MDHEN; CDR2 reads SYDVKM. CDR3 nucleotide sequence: TGTGCCAGCAGTTTTGGATGGGGGCAGGAGACCCAGTACTTC. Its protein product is CASSFGWGQETQYF.

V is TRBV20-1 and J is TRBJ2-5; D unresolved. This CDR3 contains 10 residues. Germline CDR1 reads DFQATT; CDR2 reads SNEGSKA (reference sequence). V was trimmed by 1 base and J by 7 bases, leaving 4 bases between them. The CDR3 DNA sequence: TGCAGTGCTAGAGCGGGGACCCAGTACTTC. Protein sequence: CSARAGTQYF.

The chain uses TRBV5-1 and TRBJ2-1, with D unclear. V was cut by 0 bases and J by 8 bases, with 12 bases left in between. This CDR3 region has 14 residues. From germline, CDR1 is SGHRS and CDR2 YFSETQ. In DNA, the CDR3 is TGCGCCAGCAGCTTGGGCTACGGGTCCCATGAGCAGTTCTTC. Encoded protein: CASSLGYGSHEQFF.

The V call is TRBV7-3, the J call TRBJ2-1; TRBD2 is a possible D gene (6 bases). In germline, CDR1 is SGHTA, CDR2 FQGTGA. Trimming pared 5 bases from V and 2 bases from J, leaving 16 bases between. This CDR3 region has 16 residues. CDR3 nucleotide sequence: TGTGCCAGCAGCCAATTATCGGGGGTAACCTACAATGAGCAGTTCTTC. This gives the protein CASSQLSGVTYNEQFF.

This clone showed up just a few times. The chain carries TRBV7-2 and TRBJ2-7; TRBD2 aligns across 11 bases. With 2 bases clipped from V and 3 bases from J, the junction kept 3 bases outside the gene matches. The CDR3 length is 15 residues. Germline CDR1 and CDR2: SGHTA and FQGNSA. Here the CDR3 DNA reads TGTGCCAGCAGCTTACGACTAGCGGGGAACTACGAGCAGTACTTC. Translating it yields CASSLRLAGNYEQYF.

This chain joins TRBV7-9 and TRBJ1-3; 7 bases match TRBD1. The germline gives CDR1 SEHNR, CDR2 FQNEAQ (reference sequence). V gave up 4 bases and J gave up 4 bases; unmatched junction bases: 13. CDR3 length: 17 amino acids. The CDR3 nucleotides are TGTGCCAGCAGCTCCTACTCAAACCAGGGGGTAGGAAACACCATATATTTT. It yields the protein CASSSYSNQGVGNTIYF.

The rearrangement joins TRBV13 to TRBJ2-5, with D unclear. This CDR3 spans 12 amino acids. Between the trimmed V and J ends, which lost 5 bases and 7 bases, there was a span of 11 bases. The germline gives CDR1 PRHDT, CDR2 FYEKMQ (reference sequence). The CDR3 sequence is CASSGLGVTQYF. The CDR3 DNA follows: TGTGCCAGCAGCGGCCTCGGAGTGACCCAGTACTTC.

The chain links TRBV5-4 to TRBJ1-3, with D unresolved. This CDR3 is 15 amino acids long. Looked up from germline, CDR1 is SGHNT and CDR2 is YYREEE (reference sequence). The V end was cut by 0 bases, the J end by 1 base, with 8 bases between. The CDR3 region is CASSLGTASGNTIYF. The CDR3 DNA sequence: TGTGCCAGCAGCTTGGGTACTGCTTCTGGAAACACCATATATTTT.

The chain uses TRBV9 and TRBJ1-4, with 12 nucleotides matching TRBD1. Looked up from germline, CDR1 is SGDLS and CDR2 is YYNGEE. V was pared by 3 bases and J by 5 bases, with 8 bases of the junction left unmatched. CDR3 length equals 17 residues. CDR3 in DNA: TGTGCCAGCAGCGGCGGGACAGGGGGCTTATCAAATGAAAAACTGTTTTTT. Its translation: CASSGGTGGLSNEKLFF.

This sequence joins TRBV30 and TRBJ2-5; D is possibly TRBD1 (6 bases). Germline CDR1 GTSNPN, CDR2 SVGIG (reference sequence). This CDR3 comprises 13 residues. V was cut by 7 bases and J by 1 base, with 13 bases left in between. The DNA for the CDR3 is TGTGCCTTAAACCGGGACATCCAAGAGACCCAGTACTTC. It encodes CALNRDIQETQYF.

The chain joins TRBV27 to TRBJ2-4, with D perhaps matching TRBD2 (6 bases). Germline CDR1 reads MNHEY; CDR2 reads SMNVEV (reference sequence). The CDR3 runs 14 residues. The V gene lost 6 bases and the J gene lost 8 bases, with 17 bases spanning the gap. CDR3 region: CASRPSRDLDIQYF. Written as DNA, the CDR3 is TGTGCCAGCAGACCCTCCCGGGACTTGGACATTCAGTACTTC.

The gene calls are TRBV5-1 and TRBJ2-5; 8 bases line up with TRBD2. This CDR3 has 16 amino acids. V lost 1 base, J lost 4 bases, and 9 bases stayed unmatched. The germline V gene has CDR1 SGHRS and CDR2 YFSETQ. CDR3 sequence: CASSLSTGGRRETQYF. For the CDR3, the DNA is TGCGCCAGCAGCTTGAGTACGGGCGGGAGGAGAGAGACCCAGTACTTC.

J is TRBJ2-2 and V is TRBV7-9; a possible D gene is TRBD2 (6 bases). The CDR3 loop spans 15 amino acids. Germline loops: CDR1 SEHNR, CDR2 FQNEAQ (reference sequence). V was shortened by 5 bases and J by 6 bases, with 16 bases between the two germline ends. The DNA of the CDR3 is TGTGCCAGCAGCCAGAGACCTAGCGTACCCGGGGAGCTGTTTTTT. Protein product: CASSQRPSVPGELFF. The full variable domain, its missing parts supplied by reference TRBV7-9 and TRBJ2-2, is DTGVSQNPRHKITKRGQNVTFRCDPISEHNRLYWYRQTLGQGPEFLTYFQNEAQLEKSRLLSDRFSAERPKGSFSTLEIQRTEQGDSAMYLCASSQRPSVPGELFFGEGSRLTVL.

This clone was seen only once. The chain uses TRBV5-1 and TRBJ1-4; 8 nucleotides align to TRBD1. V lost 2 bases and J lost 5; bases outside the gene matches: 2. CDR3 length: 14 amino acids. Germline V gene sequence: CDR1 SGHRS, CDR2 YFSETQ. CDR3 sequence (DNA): TGCGCCAGCAGCTTCAGGACAGGGAATGAAAAACTGTTTTTT. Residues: CASSFRTGNEKLFF.

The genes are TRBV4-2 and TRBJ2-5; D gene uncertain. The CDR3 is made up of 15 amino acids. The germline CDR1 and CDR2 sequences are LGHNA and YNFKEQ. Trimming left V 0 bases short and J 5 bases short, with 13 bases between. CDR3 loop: CASSQEPGQWETQYF. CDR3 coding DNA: TGTGCCAGCAGCCAAGAACCTGGGCAGTGGGAGACCCAGTACTTC.

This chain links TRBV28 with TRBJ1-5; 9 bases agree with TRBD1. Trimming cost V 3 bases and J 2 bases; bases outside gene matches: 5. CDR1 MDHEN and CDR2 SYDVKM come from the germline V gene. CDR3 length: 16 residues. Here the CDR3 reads CASSLRQGVGNQPQHF. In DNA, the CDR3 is TGTGCCAGCAGTTTGAGACAGGGGGTGGGCAATCAGCCCCAGCATTTT.

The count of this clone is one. The CDR3 is CASSVGQSYEQYF. CDR3 sequence (DNA): TGTGCCAGCAGTGTGGGACAGTCATACGAGCAGTACTTC. The chain links TRBV6-6 to TRBJ2-7; 7 nucleotides align to TRBD1. Germline lookup yields CDR1 MNHNY and CDR2 SVGAGI (reference sequence). V lost 5 bases to trimming and J lost 4 bases; unmatched junction nucleotides: 5. This CDR3 has 13 amino acids.

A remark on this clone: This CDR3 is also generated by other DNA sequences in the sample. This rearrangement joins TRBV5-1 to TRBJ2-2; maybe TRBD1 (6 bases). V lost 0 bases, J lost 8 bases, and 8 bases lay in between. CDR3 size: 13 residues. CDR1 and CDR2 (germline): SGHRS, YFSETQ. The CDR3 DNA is TGCGCCAGCAGCTTGGACAGGGCAGGGGAGCTGTTTTTT. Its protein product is CASSLDRAGELFF.

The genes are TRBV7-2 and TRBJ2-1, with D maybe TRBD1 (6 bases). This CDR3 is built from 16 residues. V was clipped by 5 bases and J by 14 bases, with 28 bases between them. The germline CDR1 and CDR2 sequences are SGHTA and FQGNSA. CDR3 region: CASSLESGTTSQGKFF. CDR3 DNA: TGTGCCAGCAGCCTGGAATCCGGGACAACGTCCCAGGGGAAGTTCTTC.

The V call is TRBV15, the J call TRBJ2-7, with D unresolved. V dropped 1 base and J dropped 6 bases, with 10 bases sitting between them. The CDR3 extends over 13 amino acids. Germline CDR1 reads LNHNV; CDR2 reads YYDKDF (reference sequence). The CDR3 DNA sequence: TGTGCCACCAGCAGAGGAGTCCTGCGCGAGCAGTACTTC. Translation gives CATSRGVLREQYF.

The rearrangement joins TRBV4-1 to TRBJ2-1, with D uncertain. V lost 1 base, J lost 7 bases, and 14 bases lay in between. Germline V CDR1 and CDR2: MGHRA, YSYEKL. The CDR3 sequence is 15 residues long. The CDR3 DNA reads TGCGCCAGCAGCCAAGTCACTATTCTAGTGAATGAGCAGTTCTTC. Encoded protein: CASSQVTILVNEQFF.